The source of this T cell receptor (beta chain) is a study of T-cell reconstitution after alpha-beta-depleted transplantation in children. Germline values: CDR1 SGHKS, CDR2 YYEKEE (reference sequence). Trimming left V 4 bases short and J 7 bases short, with 13 bases between. This CDR3 is built from 13 residues. This clonotype came up a few times. Unique molecular identifiers featured in how the TCRbeta library was prepared. MiXCR was run by TCRdb on the PCR reads, yielding one entry per CDR3 protein. The sample comprises roughly 610,000 distinct CDR3 sequences, roughly a tenth of which are singletons, and 4% rests with the top ten.

The specimen comprised PBMCs from the stem cell graft donor, sampled from the stem cell graft. The sequence came from a human donor who donated a stem cell graft to a child with acute myeloid leukemia. This sequence joins TRBV5-5 and TRBJ2-3, with D hard to call. This CDR3 is CASSETFGNTQYF. The CDR3 DNA is TGTGCCAGCAGCGAGACCTTCGGAAATACGCAGTATTTT. Complete variable domain (other parts from reference TRBV5-5 and TRBJ2-3): DAGVTQSPTHLIKTRGQQVTLRCSPISGHKSVSWYQQVLGQGPQFIFQYYEKEERGRGNFPDRFSARQFPNYSSELNVNALLLGDSALYLCASSETFGNTQYFGPGTRLTVL.